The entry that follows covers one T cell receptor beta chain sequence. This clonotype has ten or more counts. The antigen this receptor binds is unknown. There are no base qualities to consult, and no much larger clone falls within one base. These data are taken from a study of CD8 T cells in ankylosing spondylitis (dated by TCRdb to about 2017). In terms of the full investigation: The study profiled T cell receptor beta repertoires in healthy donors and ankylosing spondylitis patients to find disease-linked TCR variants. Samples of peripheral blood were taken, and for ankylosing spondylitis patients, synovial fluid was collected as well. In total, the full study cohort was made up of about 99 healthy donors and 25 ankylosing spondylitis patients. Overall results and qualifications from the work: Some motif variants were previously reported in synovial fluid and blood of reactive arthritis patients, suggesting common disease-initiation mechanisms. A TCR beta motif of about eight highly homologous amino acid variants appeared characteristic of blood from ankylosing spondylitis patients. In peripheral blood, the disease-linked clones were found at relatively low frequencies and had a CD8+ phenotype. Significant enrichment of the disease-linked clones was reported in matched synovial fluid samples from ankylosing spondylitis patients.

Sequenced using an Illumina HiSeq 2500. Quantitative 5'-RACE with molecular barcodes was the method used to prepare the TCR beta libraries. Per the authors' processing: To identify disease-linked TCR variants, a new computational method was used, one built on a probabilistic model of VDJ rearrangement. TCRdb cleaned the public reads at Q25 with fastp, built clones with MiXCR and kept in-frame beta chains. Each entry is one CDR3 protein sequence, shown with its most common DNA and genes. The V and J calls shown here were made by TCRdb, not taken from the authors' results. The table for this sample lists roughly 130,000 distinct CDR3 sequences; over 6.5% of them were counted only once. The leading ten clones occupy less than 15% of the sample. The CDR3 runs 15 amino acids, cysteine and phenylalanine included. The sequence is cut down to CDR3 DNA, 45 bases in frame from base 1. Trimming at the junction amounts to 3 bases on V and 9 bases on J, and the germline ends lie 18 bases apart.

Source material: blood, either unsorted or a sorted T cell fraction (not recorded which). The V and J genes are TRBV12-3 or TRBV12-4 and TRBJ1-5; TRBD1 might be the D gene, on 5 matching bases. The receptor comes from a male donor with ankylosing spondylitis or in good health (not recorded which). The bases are TGTGCCAGCAGTTTTAGGGCCCCGTTAAGGGGGCCCCAGCATTTT. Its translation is CASSFRAPLRGPQHF.